This T cell receptor (delta chain) emerged from a study of γδ T cells in repeated Plasmodium falciparum infection. Study details: Malian repertoires were sampled cross-sectionally without transmission and longitudinally through febrile malaria.

Germline lookup yields CDR1 TVYSNPD and CDR2 GDNSRS (reference sequence). V lost 1 base, J lost 2 bases, and 28 bases stayed unmatched. The CDR3 is made up of 23 amino acids. Gammadelta T cells were flow-sorted from PBMC into Vgamma9/Vdelta2+ and Vdelta2-negative populations for bulk analysis. TCRdb reapplied CATT to the multiplex PCR reads. The sample records 45,000 to 60,000 delta-chain clones, roughly 2% being singletons. This clone was seen a few times. This probably arose from a read error, given a far larger clone one base away. Distinct nucleotide sequences in the sample also encode this CDR3. The chain is built from TRDV3 and TRDJ1, with 13 nucleotides matching TRDD3. Since TCRdb gives no J gene, matching the DNA to germline was used here to assign it. The sequenced sample was gamma-delta T cells from blood. The TCR sequence derives from a pool of human donors (malaria-infected and uninfected, not separated). Written as DNA, the CDR3 is TGTGCCTTTACCGGGGAGCCTCCTCCCGCTTACTGGGGGATACGCTTTTTGACCGATAAACTCATCTTT. As protein: CAFTGEPPPAYWGIRFLTDKLIF. The full variable domain, in which reference TRDV3 and TRDJ1 provide the parts outside the CDR3, is CDKVTQSSPDQTVASGSEVVLLCTYDTVYSNPDLFWYRIRPDYSFQFVFYGDNSRSEGADFTQGRFSVKHILTQKAFHLVISPVRTEDSATYYCAFTGEPPPAYWGIRFLTDKLIFGKGTRVTVEP.